These 15 T cell receptor beta chains were all obtained from the same sample, sequenced in a study of T-cell reconstitution after alpha-beta-depleted transplantation in children (dated by TCRdb to about 2016). Library preparation was by PCR. The run used an Illumina HiSeq 2500. TCR libraries were prepared with molecular barcoding, using unique molecular identifiers to normalize TCRbeta repertoire quantification. In TCRdb, the public reads were trimmed at Q25 with fastp and aligned with MiXCR, with productive beta chains retained. For every CDR3 protein sequence, its rows merge into one entry that carries the most common genes and DNA. This sample holds approximately 70,000 distinct CDR3 sequences; 4.9% were observed only once. The ten top clones hold over 15% of the sample. The sample's treatment or condition label, decoded: allogeneic hematopoietic cell transplantation with graft depleted of TCRalphabeta T cells and CD19 B cells.

The material was PBMCs, mostly from graft donor cells, obtained 180 days after TCRalphabeta/CD19-depleted stem cell transplant. These receptors were obtained from a boy in the first two years of life who had a stem cell transplant for acute myeloid leukemia, so the T cells may come from the graft donor.

This clonotype was detected a few times. The chain joins TRBV9 to TRBJ2-7; D is unresolved. CDR3 length equals 13 residues. Germline V lookup: CDR1 SGDLS, CDR2 YYNGEE. V was cut by 4 bases and J by 3 bases, with 11 bases left in between. CDR3 region: CASSKGPGYEQYV. As DNA, the CDR3 is TGTGCCAGCAGCAAGGGCCCGGGCTACGAGCAGTACGTC.

The chain has TRBV3-1 and TRBJ1-2; D is possibly TRBD1 (6 bases). The V and J ends lost 11 bases and 0 bases respectively, with 31 bases between them. Germline lookup yields CDR1 LGHDT and CDR2 YNNKEL (reference sequence). The CDR3 is 19 amino acids. The CDR3 here is CACCQDPSQGTRANYGYTF. DNA of the CDR3: TGTGCCTGCTGCCAAGACCCAAGCCAGGGGACTCGAGCTAACTATGGCTACACCTTC. The full variable domain, its missing parts supplied by reference TRBV3-1 and TRBJ1-2, is DTAVSQTPKYLVTQMGNDKSIKCEQNLGHDTMYWYKQDSKKFLKIMFSYNNKELIINETVPNRFSPKSPDKAHLNLHINSLELGDSAVYFCACCQDPSQGTRANYGYTFGSGTRLTVV.

This clonotype was found many times. The gene calls are TRBV6-2 or TRBV6-3 and TRBJ2-1; 9 bases map to TRBD1. V shed 10 bases, J shed 8 bases, and the junction held 15 bases outside the gene matches. Germline V gives CDR1 MNHEY, CDR2 SVGEGT. This CDR3 has 15 residues. As DNA, the CDR3 is TGTGCCACCCTAAAGGGACAGGGCATTTCCTATGAGCAGTTCTTC. It yields the protein CATLKGQGISYEQFF.

This clonotype was picked up many times. The chain recombines TRBV6-5 with TRBJ1-2; D uncertain. V was trimmed by 6 bases and J by 4 bases, leaving 15 bases between them. Germline V gives CDR1 MNHEY, CDR2 SVGAGI. The CDR3 runs 14 residues. For the CDR3, the DNA is TGTGCCAGCAGCCCCGAGACGGGAATCTATGGCTACACCTTC. It encodes CASSPETGIYGYTF.

This clonotype occurred many times. The chain has TRBV20-1 and TRBJ2-7; 11 bases agree with TRBD2. This CDR3 is built from 13 residues. Trimming took 6 bases from V and 3 from J; bases not matched to a gene: 4. Germline V gene data show CDR1 as DFQATT and CDR2 as SNEGSKA (reference sequence). The CDR3 bases are TGCAGTGCCACTGGGACTAGCGGCTACGAGCAGTACGTC. It codes for CSATGTSGYEQYV.

The table lists this clonotype with many counts. This rearrangement joins TRBV15 to TRBJ2-1, with 8 bases aligning to TRBD2. The ends lost 0 bases at V and 0 bases at J; junction bases unmatched: 10. This CDR3 region has 19 residues. The V gene's germline CDR1 is LNHNV and CDR2 YYDKDF (reference sequence). CDR3 nucleotides: TGTGCCACCAGCAGAGATCCCCCGATAGCGGGGTTCTCCTACAATGAGCAGTTCTTC. Protein sequence: CATSRDPPIAGFSYNEQFF.

This clonotype was seen ten or more times. The chain carries TRBV20-1 and TRBJ1-2; 7 bases agree with TRBD1. The length of the CDR3 is 15 residues. With V trimmed by 1 base and J by 0 bases, 5 bases remained unmatched. The germline V gene has CDR1 DFQATT and CDR2 SNEGSKA (reference sequence). The CDR3 DNA is TGCAGTGCTAGAGGGAGGCAGGGGGCTAACTATGGCTACACCTTC. Protein product: CSARGRQGANYGYTF.

This clonotype showed up many times. The genes are TRBV18 and TRBJ2-7; 8 bases map to TRBD1. The CDR3 has 14 residues. Germline loops: CDR1 KGHSH, CDR2 LQKENI. J gave up 2 bases and V 4 bases, and 4 bases lay outside the gene matches. The CDR3 sequence: CASSLQGGTYEQYF. The CDR3, as DNA: TGTGCCAGCTCACTACAGGGGGGAACCTACGAGCAGTACTTC.

Comment on this clonotype: A much larger clone lies one base from this, so it may be a read error. This chain connects TRBV11-3 to TRBJ1-1; D uncertain. V lost 1 base and J 5 bases, leaving 17 bases between the germline ends. The germline V gene has CDR1 SGHNT and CDR2 YENEEA. The CDR3 covers 16 residues. DNA for the CDR3: TGTGCCAGCAGCTTAGGCCCGTGGGCGAAAGGGACTGAAGCTTTCTTT. Translating gives CASSLGPWAKGTEAFF.

This clonotype was seen at least ten times. The chain recombines TRBV27 with TRBJ2-1; 8 bases match TRBD2. Per the germline V gene, CDR1 is MNHEY and CDR2 is SMNVEV (reference sequence). V lost 1 base and J lost 5; bases outside the gene matches: 7. The CDR3 has 16 amino acids. CDR3 region: CASSLWGGGWDNEQFF. DNA of the CDR3: TGTGCCAGCAGTTTATGGGGCGGGGGGTGGGACAATGAGCAGTTCTTC.

This clonotype came up many times. The chain recombines TRBV20-1 with TRBJ1-4; D remains ambiguous. CDR1 and CDR2 (germline): DFQATT, SNEGSKA (reference sequence). Deletions cut 5 bases from V and 3 bases from J, with 19 bases between. CDR3 length: 16 amino acids. The CDR3 sequence: CSAVLRGALSNEKLFF. DNA of the CDR3: TGCAGTGCTGTACTTCGGGGAGCCCTTTCTAATGAAAAACTGTTTTTT.

Ten or more counts support this clonotype. The chain is built from TRBV5-1 and TRBJ1-1; maybe TRBD1 (6 bases). The germline V gene has CDR1 SGHRS and CDR2 YFSETQ. Trimming stripped 2 bases from V and 1 base from J, with 9 bases between. The CDR3 runs 14 residues. The CDR3 loop is CASSLSGENTEAFF. The CDR3 DNA reads TGCGCCAGCAGCTTATCAGGGGAGAACACTGAAGCTTTCTTT.

In its sample, this clonotype was seen many times. CDR3 sequence: CSARQGEHTDTQYF. For the CDR3, the DNA is TGCAGTGCTAGACAGGGGGAACACACAGATACGCAGTATTTT. V gene TRBV20-1 combines with J gene TRBJ2-3; 7 bases map to TRBD1. Germline lookup yields CDR1 DFQATT and CDR2 SNEGSKA (reference sequence). After removal of 2 bases from V and 2 bases from J, the junction contained 4 bases not matched to a gene. This CDR3 has 14 residues.

This clonotype was seen many times. J is TRBJ2-4 and V is TRBV7-6; D may be TRBD1 (7 bases). V was cut by 5 bases and J by 4 bases, with 18 bases left in between. The CDR3 runs to 16 residues. The germline CDR1 and CDR2 sequences are SGHVS and FNYEAQ. The CDR3: CASSRNEAGQKNIQYF. The CDR3 coding sequence is TGTGCCAGCAGCCGGAACGAGGCGGGACAGAAAAACATTCAGTACTTC.

This clonotype was counted many times. The chain is built from TRBV20-1 and TRBJ2-2; the match to TRBD2 covers 9 bases. The CDR3 has 17 amino acids. J was trimmed by 4 bases and V by 1 base; bases with no gene match: 10. Germline V lookup: CDR1 DFQATT, CDR2 SNEGSKA (reference sequence). The CDR3 region has the DNA TGCAGTGCTAGAGGGATGGCGGGGGGGCCGGGCACCGGGGAGCTGTTTTTT. It is translated as CSARGMAGGPGTGELFF.